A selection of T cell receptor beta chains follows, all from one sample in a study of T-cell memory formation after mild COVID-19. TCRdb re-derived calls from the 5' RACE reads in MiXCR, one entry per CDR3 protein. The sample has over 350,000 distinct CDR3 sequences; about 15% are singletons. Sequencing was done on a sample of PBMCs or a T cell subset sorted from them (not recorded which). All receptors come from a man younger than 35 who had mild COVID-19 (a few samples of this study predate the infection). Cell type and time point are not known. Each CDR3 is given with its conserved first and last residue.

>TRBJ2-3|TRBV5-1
CASSLAVGGGTDTQYF
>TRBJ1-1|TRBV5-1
CASSARRDRGTEAFF
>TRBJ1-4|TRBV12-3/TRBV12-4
CASSRQGVEEKLFF
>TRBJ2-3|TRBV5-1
CASSLGQAEDTQYF
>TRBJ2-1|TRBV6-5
CASSMTALSSYNEQFF
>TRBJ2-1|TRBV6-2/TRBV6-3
CASSGGTGGYEQFF
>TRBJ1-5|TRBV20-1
CSAEGDRNQPQHF
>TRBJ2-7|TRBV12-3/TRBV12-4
CASRRPGQGYEQYF
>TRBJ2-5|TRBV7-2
CASSSIRHFPSHF
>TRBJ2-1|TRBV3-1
CASSQEAARTGYNEQFF
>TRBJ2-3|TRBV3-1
CASSQVPDRGRSTDTQYF
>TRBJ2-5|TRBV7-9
CASSSRALQETQYF
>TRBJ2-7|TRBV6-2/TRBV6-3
CASSYSTSGAYEQYF
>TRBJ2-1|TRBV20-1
CSAPRGIRNEQFF
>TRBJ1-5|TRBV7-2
CASNDRGDQPQHF
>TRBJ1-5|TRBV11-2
CASSYGPGQPQHF
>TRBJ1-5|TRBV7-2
CASSEINQPQHF
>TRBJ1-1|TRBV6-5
CASRATGHVNTEAFF
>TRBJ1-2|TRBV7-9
CASSLVPTGGGYTF
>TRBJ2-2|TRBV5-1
CASSLGGTTGEPFF
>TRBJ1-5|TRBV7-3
CASSLRRGQPQHF
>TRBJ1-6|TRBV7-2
CASSPFVGTYGDSPLHF
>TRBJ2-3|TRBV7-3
CASSLRGSEDTQYF
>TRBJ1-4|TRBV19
CASSHRQGRQEKLFF
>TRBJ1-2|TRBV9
CASSAKGGGYGYTF
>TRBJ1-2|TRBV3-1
CASSRRTDGYTF
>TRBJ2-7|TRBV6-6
CASSSSDSYEQYF
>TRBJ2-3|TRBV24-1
CATSDFRRGAGTDTQYF
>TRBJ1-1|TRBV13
CASSLVRGNEAFF
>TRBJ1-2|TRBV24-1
CATSEPTMDGHHYGYTF
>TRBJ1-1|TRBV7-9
CASSSRTGVFLNTEAFF
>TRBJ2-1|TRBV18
CASSPVGIENEQFF
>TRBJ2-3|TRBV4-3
CASSAGLADPPDTQYF
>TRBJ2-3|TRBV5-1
CASSLVGQTDTQYF
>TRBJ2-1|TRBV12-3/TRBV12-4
CASSFRDMYNEQFF
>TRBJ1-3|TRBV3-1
CASSPQVHPGNTIYF
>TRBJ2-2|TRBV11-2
CASSVGLGTGELFF
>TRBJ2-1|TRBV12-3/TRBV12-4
CASMGGGYNEQFF
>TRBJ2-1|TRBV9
CASSVLLDYSNEQFF
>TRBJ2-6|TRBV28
CASRPTGANVLTF
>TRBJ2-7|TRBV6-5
CASSQYSGPLYEQYF
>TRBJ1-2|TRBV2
CASSEDYGYTF
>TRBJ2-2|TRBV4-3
CASSQELGSGGSNTGELFF
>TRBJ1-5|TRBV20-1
CSARDEGSQPQHF
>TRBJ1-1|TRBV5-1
CASRDRGAAEAFF
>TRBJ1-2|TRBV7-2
CASSLVSVGYTF
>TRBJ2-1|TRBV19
CASRTPGQGYNEQFF
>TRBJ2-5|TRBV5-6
CASSLAAGSQETQYF